Below, 15 T cell receptor beta chains from the same sample are listed, as sequenced in a study of T cell repertoires in cytomegalovirus infection. TCRdb ran MiXCR on the reads and lists one entry per CDR3 protein. The sample includes 250,000 to 300,000 distinct CDR3 sequences, about 25% seen only once; the top ten take around 13%. Source material: PBMCs. These receptors were taken from a human donor in good health (CMV status not recorded). Some clones in this sample may be carry-over from other donors' samples.

The genes are TRBV5-1 and TRBJ1-2; perhaps TRBD1 as D (5 bases). CDR1 is SGHRS and CDR2 is YFSETQ in the germline V gene. Trimming removed 3 bases from V and 3 bases from J, with 15 bases in between. The CDR3 length is 15 residues. The CDR3 reads CASSSMGRSHYGYTF. Here the CDR3 DNA reads TGCGCCAGCAGCTCAATGGGACGGAGTCACTATGGCTACACCTTC. The full variable domain, completed using reference TRBV5-1 and TRBJ1-2, is KAGVTQTPRYLIKTRGQQVTLSCSPISGHRSVSWYQQTPGQGLQFLFEYFSETQRNKGNFPGRFSGRQFSNSRSEMNVSTLELGDSALYLCASSSMGRSHYGYTFGSGTRLTVV.

The gene calls are TRBV20-1 and TRBJ1-2; D unresolved. Trimming cost V 3 bases and J 5 bases, with 19 bases left between them. Per the germline V gene, CDR1 is DFQATT and CDR2 is SNEGSKA (reference sequence). This CDR3 is 15 amino acids long. This CDR3 is CSASDPTGRWYGYTF. CDR3 bases: TGCAGTGCTAGTGACCCCACCGGGAGATGGTATGGCTACACCTTC.

This clonotype was recorded at least ten times. The chain joins TRBV7-9 to TRBJ2-2, with 9 bases fitting TRBD1. The J segment lost 7 bases and the V segment lost 3 bases, leaving 12 bases of the junction unmatched. This CDR3 spans 17 amino acids. The germline V gene has CDR1 SEHNR and CDR2 FQNEAQ (reference sequence). The CDR3, as DNA: TGTGCCAGCAGCTTCCTTCCCGGGACAGGGTCTTTCGGGGAGCTGTTTTTT. Its translation: CASSFLPGTGSFGELFF.

The table lists this clonotype with a few counts. This chain connects TRBV7-9 to TRBJ2-3; D unresolved. The ends were cut back, 5 bases at V and 4 bases at J, with 13 bases in the middle. The CDR3 is made up of 14 amino acids. From germline, CDR1 is SEHNR and CDR2 FQNEAQ (reference sequence). The CDR3 spells CASSPVVVPDTQYF. As DNA, the CDR3 is TGTGCCAGCAGCCCAGTAGTGGTCCCAGATACGCAGTATTTT.

This clonotype occurred a few times. The chain uses TRBV7-9 and TRBJ1-5, with D possibly TRBD1 on 5 matching bases. V lost 5 bases, J lost 4 bases, and 15 bases lay in between. The CDR3 consists of 15 residues. Germline V gene sequence: CDR1 SEHNR, CDR2 FQNEAQ (reference sequence). The CDR3 region has the DNA TGTGCCAGCAGCATAAGTGACAGCCCGAATCAGCCCCAGCATTTT. Translated: CASSISDSPNQPQHF.

V and J are TRBV28 and TRBJ1-5; 7 bases align to TRBD1. The CDR3 covers 14 residues. Trimming removed 5 bases from V and 5 bases from J; junction bases left unmatched: 6. Germline CDR1 is MDHEN and CDR2 is SYDVKM. CDR3 bases: TGTGCCAGCAGTATGGGGGGGACAGATCAGCCCCAGCATTTT. Translation gives CASSMGGTDQPQHF. Looking up the rest from reference TRBV28 and TRBJ1-5 gives the full variable domain: DVKVTQSSRYLVKRTGEKVFLECVQDMDHENMFWYRQDPGLGLRLIYFSYDVKMKEKGDIPEGYSVSREKKERFSLILESASTNQTSMYLCASSMGGTDQPQHFGDGTRLSIL.

J is TRBJ1-5 and V is TRBV28, with 11 bases lining up with TRBD1. CDR1 and CDR2 from the germline V gene are MDHEN and SYDVKM. J gave up 2 bases and V 7 bases, and 13 bases lay outside the gene matches. This CDR3 comprises 18 residues. CDR3 coding DNA: TGTGCCAGCATAAGCATATTCGGGACAGGGGGACGCAATCAGCCCCAGCATTTT. The encoded protein is CASISIFGTGGRNQPQHF.

The chain employs TRBV2 and TRBJ2-1, with 7 bases aligning to TRBD1. The germline gives CDR1 SNHLY, CDR2 FYNNEI. With 6 bases clipped from V and 9 bases from J, the junction kept 11 bases outside the gene matches. The CDR3 contains 14 residues. The CDR3 here is CASSTDRVAREQFF. The CDR3 DNA reads as TGTGCCAGCAGCACCGACAGGGTTGCACGTGAGCAGTTCTTC.

As for this clonotype: Being one base from a much bigger clone, this may be a read error. The V and J genes are TRBV12-3 or TRBV12-4 and TRBJ2-3; 9 bases match TRBD2. The CDR3 spans 15 residues. The DNA for the CDR3 is TGTGCCGGCAGTTTCGGCGGGGGGGCCGCAGATACGCAGTATTTT. Amino acids: CAGSFGGGAADTQYF.

This clonotype was seen only once. This sequence joins TRBV5-1 and TRBJ1-1; D unclear. V was trimmed by 7 bases and J by 4 bases, leaving 17 bases between them. CDR1 and CDR2 from the germline V gene are SGHRS and YFSETQ. CDR3 length: 14 amino acids. The CDR3 DNA reads TGCGCCAGCCGAAAGACGGTTCGAGGCACTGAAGCTTTCTTT. Its protein product is CASRKTVRGTEAFF.

This clonotype came up many times. The J gene is TRBJ2-7, the V gene TRBV7-2; D might be TRBD1 (6 bases). The CDR3 sequence is 12 residues long. V was cut by 7 bases and J by 1 base, with 8 bases left in between. Germline V gene lookup returns CDR1 SGHTA and CDR2 FQGNSA. CDR3 residues: CASNRASYEQYF. The CDR3 bases are TGTGCCAGCAACAGGGCATCCTACGAGCAGTACTTC. Full variable domain (missing parts from reference TRBV7-2 and TRBJ2-7): GAGVSQSPSNKVTEKGKDVELRCDPISGHTALYWYRQSLGQGLEFLIYFQGNSAPDKSGLPSDRFSAERTGGSVSTLTIQRTQQEDSAVYLCASNRASYEQYFGPGTRLTVT.

The gene calls are TRBV14 and TRBJ2-1; D possibly matches TRBD1 or TRBD2 (5 bases each). V dropped 4 bases and J dropped 9 bases, with 22 bases sitting between them. The germline CDR1 and CDR2 sequences are SGHDN and FVKESK. This CDR3 has 16 amino acids. CDR3 sequence (DNA): TGTGCCAGCAGCCGAGACCCGGGACCGAGGCGGGTTGAGCAGTTCTTC. Its translation: CASSRDPGPRRVEQFF.

This clonotype has a count of ten or more. The chain couples TRBV28 to TRBJ1-5; D might be TRBD1 (5 bases). Germline loops: CDR1 MDHEN, CDR2 SYDVKM. The CDR3 is made up of 17 amino acids. V gave up 0 bases and J gave up 2 bases, with 14 bases separating them. The chain's CDR3 is CASSLWPSGSGNQPQHF. The DNA for the CDR3 is TGTGCCAGCAGTTTATGGCCTTCAGGGTCCGGCAATCAGCCCCAGCATTTT.

This clonotype was seen only a few times. The V call is TRBV3-1, the J call TRBJ2-7; tentative D call: TRBD2 (5 bases). Germline V gives CDR1 LGHDT, CDR2 YNNKEL (reference sequence). The CDR3 runs to 13 residues. Between the trimmed V and J ends, which lost 2 bases and 6 bases, there was a span of 11 bases. The CDR3 loop is CASSQSRGGEQYF. CDR3 in DNA: TGTGCCAGCAGCCAATCACGAGGAGGCGAGCAGTACTTC.

The chain joins TRBV28 to TRBJ1-2; unclear D gene. The CDR3 has 15 residues. The V gene's germline CDR1 is MDHEN and CDR2 SYDVKM. With 1 base removed from V and 4 bases from J, the gap between germline ends came to 13 bases. The CDR3 region is CASSLSSGTAYGYTF. CDR3 nucleotide sequence: TGTGCCAGCAGTTTATCTTCGGGCACGGCCTATGGCTACACCTTC.